This T cell receptor beta chain is from a study of blood T cell repertoires in COVID-19. TCRdb's table, derived via immunoSEQ multiplex PCR, lists solely in-frame clones and lacks some. The sample holds approximately 180,000 clones, 75% to 95% seen once. The sequenced material came from peripheral blood. The source of this sequence is a man aged 50 to 60 with acute or convalescent COVID-19.

The CDR3 here is CASSPGTSGGQEQFF. In DNA, the CDR3 is TGTGCCAGCAGCCCCGGGACTAGCGGGGGCCAAGAGCAGTTCTTC. V is TRBV4-2 and J is TRBJ2-1; the match to TRBD2 covers 14 bases. The germline V gene encodes CDR1 LGHNA and CDR2 YNFKEQ. The CDR3 totals 15 residues. The J segment lost 10 bases and the V segment lost 4 bases, leaving 6 bases of the junction unmatched.